The 3 T cell receptor beta chains presented below share a single source sample, sequenced in a study of blood T cell repertoires in COVID-19. Sequencing used immunoSEQ multiplex PCR; TCRdb keeps in-frame clones, though not all of them. The table lists 250,000 or so clones, roughly 89% of them singletons, with around 4.6% in the top ten. The sample taken for sequencing was peripheral blood. Source of these receptors: a woman in her thirties or forties who had recovered from COVID-19.

This clone was detected a few times. The chain uses TRBV9 and TRBJ2-1, with 9 bases identical to TRBD1. CDR1 and CDR2 from the germline V gene are SGDLS and YYNGEE. With 0 bases clipped from V and 8 bases from J, the junction kept 9 bases outside the gene matches. CDR3 size: 16 residues. The CDR3 sequence: CASSVASGQGGDEQFF. CDR3 in DNA: TGTGCCAGCAGCGTAGCATCGGGACAGGGTGGCGATGAGCAGTTCTTC.

The J gene is TRBJ1-3, the V gene TRBV14, with a tentative D call TRBD1 (5 bases). Germline values: CDR1 SGHDN, CDR2 FVKESK. V lost 0 bases to trimming and J lost 1 base, with 10 bases between them. CDR3 length equals 16 residues. CDR3 DNA sequence: TGTGCCAGCAGCCAAGAGCACAGGATGTCTGGAAACACCATATATTTT. Amino acids: CASSQEHRMSGNTIYF.

This chain joins TRBV24-1 and TRBJ2-3, with a possible D match to TRBD1 (6 bases). The CDR3 loop spans 17 amino acids. CDR1 is KGHDR, CDR2 SFDVKD, per germline. Trimming removed 4 bases from V and 6 bases from J, with 22 bases in between. CDR3 sequence reads: CATSEATGTLRIDTQYF. As DNA, the CDR3 is TGTGCCACCAGTGAGGCAACAGGGACCCTACGTATTGATACGCAGTATTTT.